This entry features one TCR beta chain sequence. Its antigen remains unknown. Other DNA sequences in the sample encode the same CDR3. Data came from immunoSEQ multiplex PCR; TCRdb stores just in-frame clones and leaves some out. This repertoire shows around 2,000,000 clones, approximately 95% found once; its top ten account for 0.1% to 0.15%. This record comes from a study of shared clonotypes between healthy human individuals. Naive CD4+ cells were CD45RA-selected; the remaining cells were memory. Trimming at V came to 4 bases and at J to 4 bases, leaving 3 bases not matched to a gene. CDR1 and CDR2 from the germline V gene are SGHNT and YYREEE (reference sequence). The CDR3 consists of 13 residues. Regarding the study as a whole: Investigators expected sequencing depth to affect clonotype sharing among donors.

The receptor was isolated from a man aged 18 to 30 in good health. The chain carries TRBV5-4 and TRBJ2-7, with TRBD1 matching 9 bases. The material sequenced was naive CD4+ T cells sorted from blood. Subset defined: CD45RA+ positively selected. DNA for the CDR3: TGTGCCAGCAGCCTAGACAGGGGGTACGAGCAGTACTTC. It codes for CASSLDRGYEQYF.